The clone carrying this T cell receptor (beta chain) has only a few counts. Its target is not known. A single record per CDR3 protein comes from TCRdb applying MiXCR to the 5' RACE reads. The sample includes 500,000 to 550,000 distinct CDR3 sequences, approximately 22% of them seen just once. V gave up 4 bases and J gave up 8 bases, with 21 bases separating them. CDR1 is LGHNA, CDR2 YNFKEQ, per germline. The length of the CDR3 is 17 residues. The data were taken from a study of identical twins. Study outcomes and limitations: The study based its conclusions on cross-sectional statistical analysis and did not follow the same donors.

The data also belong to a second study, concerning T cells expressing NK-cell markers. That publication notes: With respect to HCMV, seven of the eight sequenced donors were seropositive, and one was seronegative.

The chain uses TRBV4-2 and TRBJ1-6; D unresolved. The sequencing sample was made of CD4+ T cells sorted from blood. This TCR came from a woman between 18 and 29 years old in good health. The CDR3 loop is CASSPQPFVGQDSPLHF. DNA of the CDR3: TGTGCCAGCAGCCCTCAACCGTTTGTCGGGCAAGATTCACCCCTCCACTTT.